Following are 27 T cell receptor beta chains from one sample sequenced in a study of blood T cell repertoires in COVID-19. Assay used: immunoSEQ multiplex PCR; TCRdb lists only in-frame clones, some missing. The table lists around 140,000 clones, 70% to 90% of them singletons. The sample was peripheral blood. Source of these receptors: a man between 65 and 85 years old with acute or convalescent COVID-19.

CDR3 sequence: CASSETLTRGTGELFF. The CDR3 DNA sequence: TGTGCCAGCAGTGAAACGCTAACTCGGGGAACCGGGGAGCTGTTTTTT. The rearrangement uses TRBV6-1 and TRBJ2-2; D is perhaps TRBD2 (5 bases). CDR1 MNHNS and CDR2 SASEGT come from the germline V gene. This CDR3 contains 16 residues. V lost 2 bases and J 5 bases, leaving 15 bases between the germline ends.

This chain uses TRBV6-6 with TRBJ2-7, with 9 bases lining up with TRBD1. CDR1 is MNHNY, CDR2 SVGAGI, per germline (reference sequence). The trim removed 5 bases at V and 1 base at J, leaving 3 bases unmatched. CDR3 size: 14 residues. Here the CDR3 reads CASSRDRVSYEQYF. The DNA of the CDR3 is TGTGCCAGCAGTCGGGACAGGGTTTCCTACGAGCAGTACTTC.

V gene TRBV24-1 combines with J gene TRBJ1-5; 8 bases line up with TRBD1. There are 15 residues in the CDR3. The germline V gene encodes CDR1 KGHDR and CDR2 SFDVKD. V lost 6 bases and J lost 0; bases outside the gene matches: 3. DNA of the CDR3: TGTGCCACCAGTACAGGGGGTGTTAGCAATCAGCCCCAGCATTTT. It is translated as CATSTGGVSNQPQHF.

The chain combines TRBV12-3 or TRBV12-4 with TRBJ1-2; weak D call: TRBD1 (5 bases). Trimming left V 5 bases short and J 10 bases short, with 17 bases between. This CDR3 spans 13 amino acids. CDR3 loop: CASSPRTPQSYTF. The CDR3 DNA reads as TGTGCCAGCAGTCCCCGGACACCGCAATCCTACACCTTC.

The rearrangement links TRBV29-1 to TRBJ2-3; TRBD2 is a possible D gene (5 bases). The CDR3 has 16 residues. CDR1 is SQVTM, CDR2 ANQGSEA, per germline. V gave up 6 bases and J gave up 1 base, with 20 bases separating them. The CDR3 loop is CSVESARGAGTDTQYF. CDR3 sequence (DNA): TGCAGCGTAGAGAGTGCTCGGGGAGCGGGCACAGATACGCAGTATTTT.

The chain employs TRBV6-4 and TRBJ1-2; 10 bases map to TRBD1. The germline V gene has CDR1 MRHNA and CDR2 SNTAGT. Trimming removed 11 bases from V and 3 bases from J; junction bases left unmatched: 12. The CDR3 sequence is 15 residues long. CDR3 nucleotide sequence: TGTGCCGGGGAAGGGCGGGACAGGGGATACTATGGCTACACCTTC. Protein sequence: CAGEGRDRGYYGYTF.

The rearrangement uses TRBV10-3 and TRBJ1-1; TRBD1 matches 10 bases. Germline V lookup: CDR1 ENHRY, CDR2 SYGVKD. The CDR3 sequence is 15 residues long. The trim removed 3 bases at V and 4 bases at J, leaving 5 bases unmatched. The CDR3 DNA is TGTGCCATCAGTGAACGGGACAGGGGCAGCACTGAAGCTTTCTTT. Protein product: CAISERDRGSTEAFF.

This chain connects TRBV5-6 to TRBJ1-1, with D perhaps matching TRBD1 (5 bases). CDR1 and CDR2 (germline): SGHDT, YYEEEE. Trimming stripped 1 base from V and 7 bases from J, with 17 bases between. The CDR3 contains 15 residues. The CDR3 spells CASSLRGRVKGEAFF. CDR3 bases: TGTGCCAGCAGCTTGAGGGGCAGGGTGAAGGGTGAAGCTTTCTTT.

The chain carries TRBV24-1 and TRBJ1-2; 9 nucleotides match TRBD1. CDR3 length: 13 amino acids. Germline trimming cut 4 bases from V and 10 bases from J; bases unmatched to any gene: 6. Germline V CDR1 and CDR2: KGHDR, SFDVKD. Written as DNA, the CDR3 is TGTGCCACCAGTGAAGGGACAGGGCCCGACTACACCTTC. Translating gives CATSEGTGPDYTF.

This clone showed up just once. J is TRBJ2-5 and V is TRBV6-6, with TRBD2 matching 11 bases. The CDR3 length is 14 residues. In germline, CDR1 is MNHNY, CDR2 SVGAGI (reference sequence). V was clipped by 6 bases and J by 3 bases; unmatched bases: 3. The CDR3 loop is CASRPLAGEETQYF. The CDR3 DNA is TGTGCCAGCAGACCACTAGCGGGAGAAGAGACCCAGTACTTC.

This sequence joins TRBV5-1 and TRBJ1-5; no reliable D call. The length of the CDR3 is 13 residues. V was pared by 4 bases and J by 4 bases, with 9 bases between. The germline V gene has CDR1 SGHRS and CDR2 YFSETQ. This CDR3 reads CASSPGGNQPQHF. The CDR3 coding sequence is TGCGCCAGCAGCCCAGGCGGGAATCAGCCCCAGCATTTT.

The chain couples TRBV6-1 to TRBJ1-4; 7 nucleotides align to TRBD1. Germline V gene data show CDR1 as MNHNS and CDR2 as SASEGT. This CDR3 is built from 13 residues. V was pared by 8 bases and J by 4 bases, with 4 bases of the junction left unmatched. CDR3 region: CASGGQINEKLFF. The CDR3 DNA reads as TGTGCCAGCGGGGGACAGATTAATGAAAAACTGTTTTTT.

The J gene is TRBJ2-3, the V gene TRBV5-1; 10 bases agree with TRBD2. The trim removed 3 bases at V and 7 bases at J, leaving 8 bases unmatched. This CDR3 has 15 amino acids. Germline V gene sequence: CDR1 SGHRS, CDR2 YFSETQ. This chain's CDR3 is CASSSSSGGTNTQYF. CDR3 sequence (DNA): TGCGCCAGCAGCTCGTCTAGCGGGGGCACGAATACGCAGTATTTT.

The chain combines TRBV6-1 with TRBJ1-4, with D uncertain. CDR3 length: 13 residues. The germline V and J ends were trimmed by 2 bases and 8 bases, with 9 bases remaining between them. Germline-derived CDR1 and CDR2 are MNHNS and SASEGT. The CDR3 DNA is TGTGCCAGCAGTGAACCCTCCCGGGAAAAACTGTTTTTT. This gives the protein CASSEPSREKLFF.

This chain connects TRBV3-1 (or the pseudogene TRBV3-2) to TRBJ2-2, with a possible D match to TRBD1 (6 bases). Trimming left V 1 base short and J 0 bases short, with 6 bases between. This CDR3 has 15 residues. Per the germline V gene, CDR1 is LGHDT and CDR2 is YNNKEL (reference sequence). CDR3 amino acids: CASSQGDTNTGELFF. The DNA of the CDR3 is TGTGCCAGCAGCCAAGGGGACACGAACACCGGGGAGCTGTTTTTT.

The V and J genes are TRBV5-1 and TRBJ1-2; D ambiguous. CDR3 length equals 14 residues. The germline V and J ends were trimmed by 4 bases and 0 bases, with 10 bases remaining between them. CDR1 and CDR2 from the germline V gene are SGHRS and YFSETQ. CDR3 loop: CASSASTSNYGYTF. CDR3 DNA sequence: TGCGCCAGCAGCGCCTCGACATCTAACTATGGCTACACCTTC.

This chain links TRBV15 with TRBJ1-5; TRBD1 matches at 7 bases. The CDR3 runs to 15 residues. The J segment lost 8 bases and the V segment lost 3 bases, leaving 10 bases of the junction unmatched. Germline values: CDR1 LNHNV, CDR2 YYDKDF (reference sequence). The CDR3 DNA reads TGTGCCACCAGCAGGGAGGGGGCCAGTGGGGAGCCCCAGCATTTT. It is translated as CATSREGASGEPQHF.

V is TRBV2 and J is TRBJ2-1, with TRBD2 identical over 11 bases. Per germline, CDR1 SNHLY and CDR2 FYNNEI. CDR3 length: 20 residues. Trimming cost V 8 bases and J 0 bases; bases outside gene matches: 18. The DNA of the CDR3 is TGTGCCAGCTGGAACATGCTAGCGGGAGGCCCCACAAGCTCCTACAATGAGCAGTTCTTC. Translating gives CASWNMLAGGPTSSYNEQFF.

The CDR3 DNA reads TGTGCCAGCAGCTTAGGTGGGACAGGGTACTCTGGGGCCAACGTCCTGACTTTC. Encoded protein: CASSLGGTGYSGANVLTF. V is TRBV7-3 and J is TRBJ2-6; 9 nucleotides match TRBD1. CDR3 length: 18 residues. Trimming at V came to 2 bases and at J to 0 bases, leaving 5 bases not matched to a gene. Germline V gene data show CDR1 as SGHTA and CDR2 as FQGTGA.

This chain uses TRBV19 with TRBJ2-1, with a weak D call TRBD1 (6 bases). The CDR3 is 14 amino acids. The V end was cut by 5 bases, the J end by 4 bases, with 12 bases between. The V gene's germline CDR1 is LNHDA and CDR2 SQIVND (reference sequence). The DNA for the CDR3 is TGTGCCAGTAGTCCCGGACAGCGGTACAATGAGCAGTTCTTC. Its translation is CASSPGQRYNEQFF.

The chain couples TRBV5-6 to TRBJ2-7; no definite D call. The germline V gene has CDR1 SGHDT and CDR2 YYEEEE. The CDR3 extends over 13 amino acids. The V and J ends lost 3 bases and 0 bases respectively, with 7 bases between them. The DNA of the CDR3 is TGTGCCAGCAGCTCCTGGAGCTCCTACGAGCAGTACTTC. Protein product: CASSSWSSYEQYF. Combining the CDR3 with reference TRBV5-6 and TRBJ2-7 gives the whole variable domain DAGVTQSPTHLIKTRGQQVTLRCSPKSGHDTVSWYQQALGQGPQFIFQYYEEEERQRGNFPDRFSGHQFPNYSSELNVNALLLGDSALYLCASSSWSSYEQYFGPGTRLTVT.

V gene TRBV6-5 combines with J gene TRBJ1-5, with 7 bases matching TRBD1. The CDR3 totals 13 residues. CDR1 and CDR2 from the germline V gene are MNHEY and SVGAGI. J gave up 9 bases and V 6 bases, and 8 bases lay outside the gene matches. In DNA, the CDR3 is TGTGCCAGCAGCCGGGGACAGCTGGCGCCCCAGCATTTT. Amino acid sequence: CASSRGQLAPQHF.

The chain couples TRBV3-1 (or the pseudogene TRBV3-2) to TRBJ1-5; D gene uncertain. Deletions cut 2 bases from V and 1 base from J, with 6 bases between. Germline CDR1 is LGHDT and CDR2 is YNNKEL (reference sequence). The CDR3 extends over 14 amino acids. The CDR3 DNA follows: TGTGCCAGCAGCCAACGGGAGAGCAATCAGCCCCAGCATTTT. Protein sequence: CASSQRESNQPQHF.

The chain carries TRBV28 and TRBJ1-5; a weak D match, TRBD1 (5 bases). Trimming left V 6 bases short and J 7 bases short, with 16 bases between. The CDR3 contains 14 residues. Looked up from germline, CDR1 is MDHEN and CDR2 is SYDVKM. CDR3 sequence (DNA): TGTGCCAGCAGGCCGATCGGGGGGGAGCAGCCCCAGCATTTT. The encoded protein is CASRPIGGEQPQHF.

The chain combines TRBV6-5 with TRBJ1-1; tentatively, D is TRBD1 (5 bases). The CDR3 extends over 15 amino acids. Trimming took off 0 bases at V and 6 bases at J, with 14 bases between the two ends. CDR1 is MNHEY, CDR2 SVGAGI, per germline. CDR3 region: CASSYSRTMMAEAFF. Written as DNA, the CDR3 is TGTGCCAGCAGTTACTCGAGGACAATGATGGCTGAAGCTTTCTTT.

The chain couples TRBV2 to TRBJ2-3; 10 bases are shared with TRBD2. This CDR3 spans 16 amino acids. V lost 3 bases, J lost 8 bases, and 11 bases stayed unmatched. Germline lookup yields CDR1 SNHLY and CDR2 FYNNEI. The DNA of the CDR3 is TGTGCCAGCAGTGAGGTTCCTAGCGGGAGTGTGGGTACGCAGTATTTT. Translating it yields CASSEVPSGSVGTQYF.

This rearrangement joins TRBV10-1 to TRBJ1-2, with D perhaps matching TRBD1 (6 bases). Germline V lookup: CDR1 WNHNN, CDR2 SYGVQD (reference sequence). The CDR3 covers 14 residues. The V gene lost 6 bases and the J gene lost 8 bases, with 19 bases spanning the gap. This chain's CDR3 is CASSPGVAAFGYTF. CDR3 nucleotides: TGCGCCAGCAGCCCAGGGGTAGCCGCGTTCGGCTACACCTTC.